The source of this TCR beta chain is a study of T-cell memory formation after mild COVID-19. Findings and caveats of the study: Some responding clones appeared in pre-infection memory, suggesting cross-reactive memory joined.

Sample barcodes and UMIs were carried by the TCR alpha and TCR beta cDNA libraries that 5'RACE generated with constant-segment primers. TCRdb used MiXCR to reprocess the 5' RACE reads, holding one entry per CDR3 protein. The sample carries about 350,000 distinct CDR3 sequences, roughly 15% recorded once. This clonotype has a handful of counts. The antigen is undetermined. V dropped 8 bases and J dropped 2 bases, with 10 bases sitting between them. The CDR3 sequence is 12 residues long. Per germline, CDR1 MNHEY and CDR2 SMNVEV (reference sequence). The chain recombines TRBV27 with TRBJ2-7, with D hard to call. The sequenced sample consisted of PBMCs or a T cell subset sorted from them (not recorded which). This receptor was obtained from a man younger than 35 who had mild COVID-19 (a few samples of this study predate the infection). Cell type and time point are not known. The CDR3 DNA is TGTGCCAGCGGCCGAGGAACCTACGAGCAGTACGTC. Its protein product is CASGRGTYEQYV.